The clone carrying this TCR beta chain was seen only once. The record originates from a study of blood T cell repertoires in COVID-19. About the research overall: The cDNA or gDNA used as material had been derived from T cells, B-cell-depleted T cells, or PBMCs.

Germline values: CDR1 MNHEY, CDR2 SVGAGI. The CDR3 totals 12 residues. After removal of 11 bases from V and 4 bases from J, the junction contained 3 bases not matched to a gene. Measured with immunoSEQ multiplex PCR; TCRdb has only the in-frame clones, and not every one. The data show under 200,000 clones, roughly 80% seen once. The rearrangement links TRBV6-5 to TRBJ2-7; 12 bases are shared with TRBD2. This clonotype was obtained from a man aged 30-40 years with active or convalescent COVID-19. Material for sequencing was peripheral blood. Written as DNA, the CDR3 is TGTGCCGTTGGGACTAGCGGGTACGAGCAGTACTTC. Amino acids: CAVGTSGYEQYF.